The 32 T cell receptor beta chains given below trace back to one sample, sequenced in a study of cytomegalovirus exposure and HLA in healthy donors. The study ran its PCR with 60 Vbeta and 13 Jbeta primers. The method was immunoSEQ multiplex PCR; TCRdb's version includes in-frame clones alone and lacks a portion of them. The sample has around 25,000 clones, and its top ten clones hold around 17%. Sequences were obtained from PBMCs. The receptor set was obtained from a male donor in good health and CMV-seropositive.

The chain couples TRBV5-1 to TRBJ2-3; tentative D call: TRBD1 (5 bases). Per germline, CDR1 SGHRS and CDR2 YFSETQ. This CDR3 is built from 14 residues. V was trimmed by 4 bases and J by 1 base, leaving 10 bases between them. The CDR3 spells CASSPTARTDTQYF. The CDR3 coding sequence is TGCGCCAGCAGCCCGACAGCCCGCACAGATACGCAGTATTTT.

The J gene is TRBJ1-5, the V gene TRBV28; the D gene is possibly TRBD1 (5 bases). CDR3 length equals 16 residues. Between the trimmed V and J ends, which lost 5 bases and 5 bases, there was a span of 19 bases. The germline CDR1 and CDR2 sequences are MDHEN and SYDVKM. The CDR3 protein is CASSPALEGTYQPQHF. For the CDR3, the DNA is TGTGCCAGCAGTCCAGCCCTAGAGGGGACTTATCAGCCCCAGCATTTT.

The chain recombines TRBV19 with TRBJ1-2; D gene ambiguous. V was trimmed by 10 bases and J by 8 bases, leaving 17 bases between them. The CDR3 length is 12 residues. Per germline, CDR1 LNHDA and CDR2 SQIVND (reference sequence). This CDR3 reads CATHLEGWGYTF. The CDR3, as DNA: TGTGCCACCCACCTCGAGGGCTGGGGCTACACCTTC.

V and J are TRBV6-5 and TRBJ1-2; weak D call: TRBD1 (6 bases). CDR1 is MNHEY, CDR2 SVGAGI, per germline. The CDR3 extends over 14 amino acids. Trimming stripped 5 bases from V and 3 bases from J, with 13 bases between. CDR3 protein: CASSPRTVDYGYTF. Written as DNA, the CDR3 is TGTGCCAGCAGTCCACGGACAGTGGACTATGGCTACACCTTC.

The chain links TRBV5-1 to TRBJ2-5, with TRBD1 matching 8 bases. Germline values: CDR1 SGHRS, CDR2 YFSETQ. CDR3 length: 16 amino acids. After removal of 4 bases from V and 5 bases from J, the junction contained 13 bases not matched to a gene. CDR3 residues: CASSNRDRSHGETQYF. CDR3 nucleotide sequence: TGCGCCAGCAGCAACCGGGACAGGTCCCACGGCGAGACCCAGTACTTC.

This sequence joins TRBV7-2 and TRBJ2-4; a possible D gene is TRBD1 (5 bases). Looked up from germline, CDR1 is SGHTA and CDR2 is FQGNSA. This CDR3 is built from 18 residues. V shed 1 base and J shed 0 bases, with 16 bases lying between them. The CDR3: CASSLGGDSLLAKNIQYF. The CDR3 DNA follows: TGTGCCAGCAGCTTAGGAGGAGACAGCCTTCTAGCCAAAAACATTCAGTACTTC.

The genes are TRBV6-5 and TRBJ2-3, with 10 bases identical to TRBD2. This CDR3 has 16 amino acids. Trimming at V came to 2 bases and at J to 3 bases, leaving 5 bases not matched to a gene. Germline V lookup: CDR1 MNHEY, CDR2 SVGAGI. CDR3 protein: CASSYGTSAFTDTQYF. In DNA form, the CDR3 reads TGTGCCAGCAGTTACGGGACTAGCGCATTTACAGATACGCAGTATTTT.

The V and J genes are TRBV4-1 and TRBJ1-6; D may be TRBD1 (6 bases). Trimming took 1 base from V and 7 from J, leaving 14 bases between them. The germline V gene encodes CDR1 MGHRA and CDR2 YSYEKL. The CDR3 is 16 residues long. The CDR3: CASSQGAGVVNSPLHF. CDR3 nucleotide sequence: TGCGCCAGCAGCCAAGGGGCAGGGGTGGTAAATTCACCCCTCCACTTT.

The rearrangement uses TRBV28 and TRBJ2-5, with D perhaps TRBD2 (6 bases). Germline lookup yields CDR1 MDHEN and CDR2 SYDVKM. V shed 2 bases and J shed 3 bases, with 13 bases lying between them. This CDR3 region has 15 residues. The CDR3 loop reads CASSLGGTVEETQYF. The CDR3 coding sequence is TGTGCCAGCAGTTTAGGCGGGACGGTTGAAGAGACCCAGTACTTC.

The CDR3 DNA reads as TGTGCCAGCAGTGAAAATTGGGGGCCGGGATTTGGAAACACCATATATTTT. Its protein product is CASSENWGPGFGNTIYF. This chain joins TRBV6-1 and TRBJ1-3, with a weak D call TRBD1 (6 bases). Germline loops: CDR1 MNHNS, CDR2 SASEGT. V lost 2 bases and J lost 3, with 17 bases in between. The CDR3 is 17 residues long.

This rearrangement joins TRBV19 to TRBJ1-5, with 10 bases aligning to TRBD1. The germline gives CDR1 LNHDA, CDR2 SQIVND (reference sequence). The CDR3 consists of 15 residues. After removal of 7 bases from V and 7 bases from J, the junction contained 10 bases not matched to a gene. CDR3 residues: CASTRPGQGSQPQHF. The CDR3, as DNA: TGTGCCAGTACCCGTCCGGGACAGGGGAGCCAGCCCCAGCATTTT. The full variable domain, its missing parts supplied by reference TRBV19 and TRBJ1-5, is DGGITQSPKYLFRKEGQNVTLSCEQNLNHDAMYWYRQDPGQGLRLIYYSQIVNDFQKGDIAEGYSVSREKKESFPLTVTSAQKNPTAFYLCASTRPGQGSQPQHFGDGTRLSIL.

This chain connects TRBV2 to TRBJ2-7; 9 nucleotides line up with TRBD1. V was pared by 5 bases and J by 3 bases, with 5 bases of the junction left unmatched. The CDR3 contains 14 residues. The germline V gene has CDR1 SNHLY and CDR2 FYNNEI. Written as DNA, the CDR3 is TGTGCCAGCAGTACGACAGGGGGGAACTACGAGCAGTACTTC. Its translation: CASSTTGGNYEQYF.

The V gene is TRBV30, the J gene TRBJ1-1, with TRBD1 matching 8 bases. The CDR3 totals 13 residues. Germline V gives CDR1 GTSNPN, CDR2 SVGIG (reference sequence). V shed 2 bases, J shed 8 bases, and the junction held 7 bases outside the gene matches. Here the CDR3 DNA reads TGTGCCTGGAGTAGCGGGCCAGGGGGCGAAGCTTTCTTT. It yields the protein CAWSSGPGGEAFF. Combining the CDR3 with reference TRBV30 and TRBJ1-1 gives the whole variable domain SQTIHQWPATLVQPVGSPLSLECTVEGTSNPNLYWYRQAAGRGLQLLFYSVGIGQISSEVPQNLSASRPQDRQFILSSKKLLLSDSGFYLCAWSSGPGGEAFFGQGTRLTVV.

This rearrangement joins TRBV6-5 to TRBJ1-4; D uncertain. The CDR3 spans 15 residues. The germline V and J ends were trimmed by 4 bases and 3 bases, with 12 bases remaining between them. Germline V gene data show CDR1 as MNHEY and CDR2 as SVGAGI. The CDR3 loop reads CASSSSGISNEKLFF. CDR3 DNA sequence: TGTGCCAGCAGTTCATCCGGGATTTCTAATGAAAAACTGTTTTTT.

The rearrangement uses TRBV7-2 and TRBJ1-1, with D tentatively TRBD1 (6 bases). V was cut by 1 base and J by 1 base, with 7 bases left in between. This CDR3 is 14 amino acids long. Germline V gene sequence: CDR1 SGHTA, CDR2 FQGNSA. CDR3 nucleotide sequence: TGTGCCAGCAGCTTAGAACAGGGGAACACTGAAGCTTTCTTT. It translates to CASSLEQGNTEAFF. The full variable domain, rest sourced from reference TRBV7-2 and TRBJ1-1, is GAGVSQSPSNKVTEKGKDVELRCDPISGHTALYWYRQSLGQGLEFLIYFQGNSAPDKSGLPSDRFSAERTGGSVSTLTIQRTQQEDSAVYLCASSLEQGNTEAFFGQGTRLTVV.

This rearrangement joins TRBV28 to TRBJ2-2; 12 bases agree with TRBD1. Germline loops: CDR1 MDHEN, CDR2 SYDVKM. The CDR3 is 17 amino acids. V lost 10 bases to trimming and J lost 7 bases; unmatched junction nucleotides: 16. Here the CDR3 DNA reads TGTGCCACCTCCTCTCGACCGGGACAGGGGGCAAGCGGGGAGCTGTTTTTT. It translates to CATSSRPGQGASGELFF. Variable domain in full (rest from reference TRBV28 and TRBJ2-2): DVKVTQSSRYLVKRTGEKVFLECVQDMDHENMFWYRQDPGLGLRLIYFSYDVKMKEKGDIPEGYSVSREKKERFSLILESASTNQTSMYLCATSSRPGQGASGELFFGEGSRLTVL.

The rearrangement links TRBV4-3 to TRBJ2-4; 7 bases align to TRBD1. The CDR3 has 17 residues. Germline-derived CDR1 and CDR2 are LGHNA and YSLEER. Losses at the gene ends were 1 base for V and 1 base for J; bases not matched to a gene: 7. CDR3 nucleotides: TGCGCCAGCAGCCAAGCTCCCCAACAGGGGGCCAAAAACATTCAGTACTTC. Amino acids: CASSQAPQQGAKNIQYF.

This chain uses TRBV20-1 with TRBJ1-2, with unresolved D. Trimming shortened V by 6 bases and J by 4 bases, and 9 bases separated the two germline ends. CDR1 and CDR2 (germline): DFQATT, SNEGSKA (reference sequence). This CDR3 spans 11 amino acids. CDR3 region: CSAYRVYGYTF. The CDR3 nucleotides are TGCAGTGCCTACCGGGTCTATGGCTACACCTTC.

The rearrangement joins TRBV28 to TRBJ1-2, with D unresolved. The germline V gene has CDR1 MDHEN and CDR2 SYDVKM. This CDR3 contains 12 residues. Trimming cost V 6 bases and J 8 bases, with 13 bases left between them. In nucleotides, the CDR3 is TGTGCCAGCAGCCAGGTCCAAACAGGCTACACCTTC. Translation gives CASSQVQTGYTF.

The V gene is TRBV30, the J gene TRBJ2-2, with D possibly being TRBD2 (5 bases). The CDR3 covers 15 residues. V lost 0 bases, J lost 6 bases, and 14 bases lay in between. Germline V gene lookup returns CDR1 GTSNPN and CDR2 SVGIG (reference sequence). CDR3 amino acids: CAWSVRGNLAGELFF. The CDR3 coding sequence is TGTGCCTGGAGTGTACGGGGTAATCTTGCCGGGGAGCTGTTTTTT.

The CDR3: CASSYSPTEPHEQYF. CDR3 coding DNA: TGTGCCAGCAGTTACTCCCCCACAGAGCCCCACGAGCAGTACTTC. The V and J genes are TRBV6-5 and TRBJ2-7; D uncertain. The germline V and J ends were trimmed by 0 bases and 5 bases, with 14 bases remaining between them. Germline V CDR1 and CDR2: MNHEY, SVGAGI. This CDR3 is built from 15 residues.

The genes are TRBV28 and TRBJ2-7; TRBD2 aligns across 9 bases. The germline V gene has CDR1 MDHEN and CDR2 SYDVKM. Losses at the gene ends were 3 bases for V and 2 bases for J; bases not matched to a gene: 5. The CDR3 runs 15 residues. The CDR3 protein is CASSLSGRTAYEQYF. The CDR3 DNA reads as TGTGCCAGCAGTTTGAGCGGGAGGACCGCCTACGAGCAGTACTTC. Using reference TRBV28 and TRBJ2-7 for the parts outside the CDR3, the full variable domain is DVKVTQSSRYLVKRTGEKVFLECVQDMDHENMFWYRQDPGLGLRLIYFSYDVKMKEKGDIPEGYSVSREKKERFSLILESASTNQTSMYLCASSLSGRTAYEQYFGPGTRLTVT.

The chain has TRBV4-1 and TRBJ1-4; D gene uncertain. Germline CDR1 reads MGHRA; CDR2 reads YSYEKL. This CDR3 has 13 amino acids. V lost 1 base to trimming and J lost 10 bases, with 10 bases between them. The CDR3 DNA reads as TGCGCCAGCAGCCAAGTTGGAGTTATAAAACTGTTTTTT. It translates to CASSQVGVIKLFF.

V usage is TRBV2 and J usage is TRBJ2-5; possibly TRBD2 for D (7 bases). V was shortened by 3 bases and J by 9 bases, with 23 bases between the two germline ends. The germline V gene has CDR1 SNHLY and CDR2 FYNNEI. This CDR3 spans 16 amino acids. The CDR3 is CASSEVPTRGGGAQYF. The DNA for the CDR3 is TGTGCCAGCAGTGAGGTTCCGACCCGGGGAGGGGGGGCCCAGTACTTC.

The rearrangement uses TRBV18 and TRBJ1-4; TRBD1 matches at 10 bases. Per the germline V gene, CDR1 is KGHSH and CDR2 is LQKENI. V shed 3 bases and J 6 bases; nucleotides not matched to a gene: 4. CDR3 length: 15 amino acids. CDR3 sequence (DNA): TGTGCCAGCTCACCCTGGGACAGGGGTGATGAAAAACTGTTTTTT. This encodes CASSPWDRGDEKLFF.

The J gene is TRBJ2-2, the V gene TRBV10-1; D is ambiguous. The CDR3 has 12 residues. The V end was cut by 6 bases, the J end by 5 bases, with 7 bases between. CDR1 is WNHNN, CDR2 SYGVQD, per germline (reference sequence). CDR3 coding DNA: TGCGCCAGCAGCTTCGAGACCGGGGAGCTGTTTTTT. This encodes CASSFETGELFF.

This chain uses TRBV5-1 with TRBJ1-6; possibly TRBD1 for D (6 bases). V was clipped by 4 bases and J by 12 bases, with 17 bases between them. There are 14 residues in the CDR3. Germline V gives CDR1 SGHRS, CDR2 YFSETQ. The DNA of the CDR3 is TGCGCCAGCAGCGCCGAGGGGGGGGGAAGACCCCTCCACTTT. It is translated as CASSAEGGGRPLHF. Combining the CDR3 with reference TRBV5-1 and TRBJ1-6 gives the whole variable domain KAGVTQTPRYLIKTRGQQVTLSCSPISGHRSVSWYQQTPGQGLQFLFEYFSETQRNKGNFPGRFSGRQFSNSRSEMNVSTLELGDSALYLCASSAEGGGRPLHFGNGTRLTVT.

This chain links TRBV6-1 with TRBJ1-4, with D hard to call. The CDR3 has 18 residues. Germline V gene sequence: CDR1 MNHNS, CDR2 SASEGT. Trimming took 3 bases from V and 5 from J, leaving 22 bases between them. In DNA form, the CDR3 reads TGTGCCAGCAGTGACTGTCCAAGTCTCCTAGTCGACAATGAAAAACTGTTTTTT. This translates into CASSDCPSLLVDNEKLFF.

This chain joins TRBV29-1 and TRBJ1-1, with TRBD1 matching 11 bases. CDR3 length equals 12 residues. CDR1 SQVTM and CDR2 ANQGSEA come from the germline V gene. J was trimmed by 5 bases and V by 6 bases; bases with no gene match: 2. CDR3 protein: CSVRDRGTEAFF. The CDR3 DNA is TGCAGCGTCCGGGACAGGGGGACTGAAGCTTTCTTT.

The rearrangement links TRBV15 to TRBJ2-7; the match to TRBD2 covers 9 bases. Germline assignment: CDR1 LNHNV and CDR2 YYDKDF (reference sequence). The J segment lost 2 bases and the V segment lost 5 bases, leaving 4 bases of the junction unmatched. The CDR3 is made up of 14 amino acids. The CDR3, as DNA: TGTGCCACCAGCGAGCGGGGGGCAACCTACGAGCAGTACTTC. Translation gives CATSERGATYEQYF.

This chain connects TRBV14 to TRBJ2-1; D remains unclear. Germline V gene lookup returns CDR1 SGHDN and CDR2 FVKESK. Trimming took 0 bases from V and 7 from J, leaving 7 bases between them. CDR3 length equals 13 residues. CDR3 residues: CASSQDLENEQFF. Here the CDR3 DNA reads TGTGCCAGCAGCCAAGATCTGGAGAATGAGCAGTTCTTC.

The chain uses TRBV6-5 and TRBJ2-7; 9 nucleotides align to TRBD1. Germline V lookup: CDR1 MNHEY, CDR2 SVGAGI. The J segment lost 3 bases and the V segment lost 8 bases, leaving 5 bases of the junction unmatched. This CDR3 contains 13 residues. The CDR3 here is CASAGQGSYEQYF. CDR3 sequence (DNA): TGTGCCAGCGCGGGACAGGGCAGCTACGAGCAGTACTTC.